The 8 T cell receptor beta chains listed next were all sequenced from one sample in a study of blood T cell repertoires in COVID-19. Produced via immunoSEQ multiplex PCR; TCRdb's table is partial and in-frame only. The table records about 370,000 clones, 70% to 90% of them present only once. Sequencing was carried out using peripheral blood. These receptors were collected from a woman aged 25 to 39 with COVID-19, enrolled during active disease.

This clone has a handful of counts. This chain connects TRBV6-5 to TRBJ2-7; D is ambiguous. V lost 5 bases and J 3 bases, leaving 14 bases between the germline ends. Germline loops: CDR1 MNHEY, CDR2 SVGAGI. This CDR3 is 14 amino acids long. CDR3 sequence reads: CASSTGTALYEQYF. Here the CDR3 DNA reads TGTGCCAGCAGTACCGGCACAGCCCTCTACGAGCAGTACTTC.

The J gene is TRBJ1-1, the V gene TRBV6-5; TRBD1 aligns across 10 bases. Germline V lookup: CDR1 MNHEY, CDR2 SVGAGI. The CDR3 runs to 14 residues. V lost 4 bases, J lost 5 bases, and 4 bases stayed unmatched. Here the CDR3 DNA reads TGTGCCAGCAGTTGGGACAGGGGTGGAACTGAAGCTTTCTTT. This encodes CASSWDRGGTEAFF.

V usage is TRBV9 and J usage is TRBJ2-1; 9 nucleotides match TRBD2. Germline values: CDR1 SGDLS, CDR2 YYNGEE. J gave up 6 bases and V 4 bases, and 8 bases lay outside the gene matches. The CDR3 consists of 15 residues. The CDR3 reads CASSSGLALGNEQFF. The CDR3 nucleotides are TGTGCCAGCAGCTCCGGACTAGCGTTGGGCAATGAGCAGTTCTTC.

The chain is built from TRBV19 and TRBJ1-2; D possibly corresponds to TRBD1 (5 bases). Between the trimmed V and J ends, which lost 8 bases and 7 bases, there was a span of 26 bases. CDR3 length equals 16 residues. Germline lookup yields CDR1 LNHDA and CDR2 SQIVND (reference sequence). The CDR3 DNA reads as TGTGCCAGTCTCCAGTCCAATAAGAGGTTCGGGGGTGGCTACACCTTC. Translation gives CASLQSNKRFGGGYTF.

The chain couples TRBV7-9 to TRBJ2-5, with TRBD1 matching 9 bases. The V gene's germline CDR1 is SEHNR and CDR2 FQNEAQ (reference sequence). The V and J ends lost 3 bases and 5 bases, in that order; junction bases with no gene match: 13. The CDR3 has 17 residues. The CDR3 loop reads CASSLFAGTGKAETQYF. The CDR3 DNA is TGTGCCAGCAGCTTGTTTGCCGGGACAGGGAAAGCGGAGACCCAGTACTTC.

This clone was detected only a few times. The chain combines TRBV28 with TRBJ1-4, with TRBD1 identical over 9 bases. With 2 bases clipped from V and 7 bases from J, the junction kept 2 bases outside the gene matches. Germline values: CDR1 MDHEN, CDR2 SYDVKM. This CDR3 region has 14 residues. CDR3 loop: CASSLTGGGEKLFF. The CDR3 DNA reads TGTGCCAGCAGTTTAACAGGGGGCGGTGAAAAACTGTTTTTT.

The CDR3 spells CASAGTPYTEAFF. CDR3 in DNA: TGTGCCTCTGCAGGGACTCCATACACTGAAGCTTTCTTT. The gene calls are TRBV30 and TRBJ1-1; tentatively, D is TRBD1 (5 bases). The CDR3 covers 13 residues. Germline values: CDR1 GTSNPN, CDR2 SVGIG (reference sequence). V dropped 7 bases and J dropped 3 bases, with 15 bases sitting between them.

The chain links TRBV6-5 to TRBJ1-4; D gene ambiguous. V gave up 6 bases and J gave up 8 bases, with 16 bases separating them. This CDR3 spans 14 amino acids. Germline CDR1 MNHEY, CDR2 SVGAGI. Here the CDR3 DNA reads TGTGCCAGCAGCCCGAGGAGGGAGAGCGAAAAACTGTTTTTT. It is translated as CASSPRRESEKLFF.